Below are 23 T cell receptor beta chains sequenced from a single sample in a study of beta chain features in type 1 diabetes. TCRB transcripts that were expressed got sequenced, as all of the isolated RNA had been reverse transcribed. Libraries were prepared by immunoSEQ multiplex PCR; TCRdb keeps only in-frame clonotypes and omits some of them. There are around 320,000 clones in the sample; 14% occur only once, and roughly 6.7% lies in the top ten. Input material: central memory CD4+ T cells from blood. These receptors were taken from a man aged 30-40 years in good health.

This clone was detected a few times. This may be a read error, as it is one base from a much larger clone. The V and J genes are TRBV4-2 and TRBJ1-5; D gene uncertain. V was pared by 0 bases and J by 8 bases, with 11 bases between. This CDR3 has 14 amino acids. Germline CDR1 LGHNA, CDR2 YNFKEQ. The CDR3 spells CASSQDLEGKPQHF. The CDR3 DNA reads TGTGCCAGCAGCCAAGATTTGGAGGGTAAGCCCCAGCATTTT.

The sample holds a few counts of this clone. The chain recombines TRBV6-1 with TRBJ1-2; no reliable D call. This CDR3 region has 13 residues. The V end lost 6 bases, the J end lost 8 bases, and 16 bases lay between the germline ends. Per the germline V gene, CDR1 is MNHNS and CDR2 is SASEGT. In DNA, the CDR3 is TGTGCCAGCAGCGTTTCGGGAACGGAGGGCTACACCTTC. Its protein product is CASSVSGTEGYTF.

The chain employs TRBV4-2 and TRBJ2-6, with D uncertain. This CDR3 spans 17 amino acids. Germline V gene lookup returns CDR1 LGHNA and CDR2 YNFKEQ. V was cut by 0 bases and J by 0 bases, with 9 bases left in between. Here the CDR3 DNA reads TGTGCCAGCAGCCAAGACAGGTTGGCCTCTGGGGCCAACGTCCTGACTTTC. The encoded protein is CASSQDRLASGANVLTF.

The chain uses TRBV4-2 and TRBJ2-1; 9 bases map to TRBD2. The V and J ends lost 0 bases and 3 bases, in that order; junction bases with no gene match: 9. Germline V gene lookup returns CDR1 LGHNA and CDR2 YNFKEQ. CDR3 length equals 18 residues. The CDR3 reads CASSQDYGSGSRYNEQFF. The CDR3 region has the DNA TGTGCCAGCAGCCAAGATTATGGTAGCGGGAGCCGCTACAATGAGCAGTTCTTC.

This clone turned up a few times. The chain has TRBV10-3 and TRBJ2-3, with TRBD1 as a possible D gene (6 bases). The CDR3 sequence is 14 residues long. Germline assignment: CDR1 ENHRY and CDR2 SYGVKD. Trimming left V 7 bases short and J 0 bases short, with 11 bases between. DNA for the CDR3: TGTGCCATCAAGGGGGACCCTAGCACAGATACGCAGTATTTT. Amino acid sequence: CAIKGDPSTDTQYF.

This clone was counted a few times. This chain links TRBV7-2 with TRBJ2-5; possibly TRBD1 for D (6 bases). The CDR3 is 12 amino acids. V dropped 6 bases and J dropped 5 bases, with 10 bases sitting between them. Germline V gene lookup returns CDR1 SGHTA and CDR2 FQGNSA. CDR3 DNA: TGTGCCAGCAGTGACAGGCACGAGACCCAGTACTTC. This codes for CASSDRHETQYF.

This clone came up a few times. The CDR3 DNA follows: TGTGCCAGCAGCCCCTACATCACCAGCGGGAGGGCCAAGCGCACAGATACGCAGTATTTT. Amino acids: CASSPYITSGRAKRTDTQYF. The chain uses TRBV7-8 and TRBJ2-3; 10 bases are a match to TRBD2. V dropped 5 bases and J dropped 1; count of bases not matched to a gene: 18. This CDR3 is built from 20 residues. From germline, CDR1 is SGHVS and CDR2 FQNEAQ.

This clone was seen a handful of times. The chain has TRBV30 and TRBJ2-1; 13 bases map to TRBD2. CDR3 size: 16 residues. Losses at the gene ends were 5 bases for V and 0 bases for J; bases not matched to a gene: 4. CDR1 is GTSNPN and CDR2 is SVGIG in the germline V gene (reference sequence). The CDR3 region is CAWQLAGGDSYNEQFF. DNA for the CDR3: TGTGCCTGGCAACTAGCGGGAGGGGACTCCTACAATGAGCAGTTCTTC.

Ten or more counts support this clone. The chain employs TRBV28 and TRBJ2-3; tentative D call: TRBD1 (5 bases). This CDR3 is built from 15 residues. Germline values: CDR1 MDHEN, CDR2 SYDVKM. V gave up 3 bases and J gave up 0 bases, with 10 bases separating them. The CDR3 spells CASSFQGFSTDTQYF. The CDR3 DNA sequence: TGTGCCAGCAGTTTCCAGGGATTTAGCACAGATACGCAGTATTTT.

CDR3: CASSLGTATNEKLFF. In DNA, the CDR3 is TGTGCCAGCAGCTTGGGGACAGCAACTAATGAAAAACTGTTTTTT. V gene TRBV5-6 combines with J gene TRBJ1-4; a weak D match, TRBD1 (6 bases). Deletions cut 0 bases from V and 0 bases from J, with 6 bases between. Germline CDR1 is SGHDT and CDR2 is YYEEEE. This CDR3 region has 15 residues.

The chain links TRBV6-5 to TRBJ2-3; 8 bases are a match to TRBD2. The CDR3 consists of 15 residues. The V gene end was trimmed by 6 bases and the J gene end by 2 bases; junction bases not matched to a gene: 7. The germline V gene has CDR1 MNHEY and CDR2 SVGAGI. CDR3: CASRDSGVPTDTQYF. CDR3 nucleotides: TGTGCCAGCAGGGATAGCGGGGTACCCACAGATACGCAGTATTTT.

This clone was seen more than once but under ten times. It is likely a read error: a sequence one base away is far more abundant. This chain links TRBV27 with TRBJ2-2; D might be TRBD1 (5 bases). Deletions cut 6 bases from V and 6 bases from J, with 11 bases between. Germline CDR1 and CDR2: MNHEY and SMNVEV (reference sequence). The CDR3 is 13 amino acids. The CDR3 region has the DNA TGTGCCAGCAGCCGCAGGGAACCCGGGGAGCTGTTTTTT. It specifies CASSRREPGELFF.

This clone has just a few counts. CDR3: CASSSPNSGNTIYF. In nucleotides, the CDR3 is TGTGCCAGCAGCTCACCGAACTCTGGAAACACCATATATTTT. The J gene is TRBJ1-3, the V gene TRBV7-2; D is ambiguous. Between the trimmed V and J ends, which lost 4 bases and 0 bases, there was a span of 7 bases. Germline V gene sequence: CDR1 SGHTA, CDR2 FQGNSA. The CDR3 is made up of 14 amino acids.

V and J are TRBV6-5 and TRBJ1-2; D gene ambiguous. The ends were cut back, 5 bases at V and 6 bases at J, with 16 bases in the middle. CDR1 MNHEY and CDR2 SVGAGI come from the germline V gene. CDR3 length equals 14 residues. The DNA of the CDR3 is TGTGCCAGCAGTCGCGAAGCGAAAGCCCATGGCTACACCTTC. Its translation is CASSREAKAHGYTF.

CDR3 nucleotides: TGTGCCAGCTCACCGGGACAGGGGGAAGCTTTCTTT. It specifies CASSPGQGEAFF. This rearrangement joins TRBV18 to TRBJ1-1; 10 nucleotides align to TRBD1. This CDR3 region has 12 residues. The V segment lost 3 bases and the J segment 8 bases; nucleotides outside the gene matches: 0. The germline V gene has CDR1 KGHSH and CDR2 LQKENI.

This clone was counted at least ten times. This chain connects TRBV7-7 to TRBJ2-5; D is unresolved. Germline V gene data show CDR1 as SSHAT and CDR2 as FNYEAQ (reference sequence). Trimming left V 4 bases short and J 5 bases short, with 8 bases between. This CDR3 is built from 12 residues. The CDR3: CASSWHEETQYF. The CDR3 DNA is TGTGCCAGCAGCTGGCACGAGGAGACCCAGTACTTC.

The chain links TRBV11-3 to TRBJ2-1; D remains unclear. Germline values: CDR1 SGHNT, CDR2 YENEEA. Trimming removed 1 base from V and 8 bases from J, with 12 bases in between. CDR3 size: 14 residues. CDR3 bases: TGTGCCAGCAGCTTAGTCTCTGGACCGGATGAGCAGTTCTTC. Protein sequence: CASSLVSGPDEQFF.

The chain uses TRBV6-1 and TRBJ1-1, with D unresolved. CDR3 length: 14 residues. V was cut by 5 bases and J by 10 bases, with 20 bases left in between. CDR1 and CDR2 (germline): MNHNS, SASEGT. The CDR3 loop reads CASSYNIRASGAFF. As DNA, the CDR3 is TGTGCCAGCAGTTATAATATAAGGGCCAGCGGAGCTTTCTTT.

On this clone: An end of the junction does not agree with germline; a read error may underlie this. This chain uses TRBV7-2 with TRBJ2-3; 7 nucleotides match TRBD2. The CDR3 covers 15 residues. Germline-derived CDR1 and CDR2 are SGHTA and FQGNSA. CDR3 loop: CASSESPGTTYTEYF. For the CDR3, the DNA is TGTGCCAGCAGCGAAAGCCCCGGGACTACCTATACGGAGTATTTT. The full variable domain, completed using reference TRBV7-2 and TRBJ2-3, is GAGVSQSPSNKVTEKGKDVELRCDPISGHTALYWYRQSLGQGLEFLIYFQGNSAPDKSGLPSDRFSAERTGGSVSTLTIQRTQQEDSAVYLCASSESPGTTYTEYFGPGTRLTVL.

J is TRBJ1-6 and V is TRBV4-3; the D gene is possibly TRBD1 (6 bases). Trimming took 1 base from V and 3 from J, leaving 7 bases between them. Germline loops: CDR1 LGHNA, CDR2 YSLEER. There are 15 residues in the CDR3. The CDR3 here is CASSQATGYNSPLHF. The CDR3 DNA follows: TGCGCCAGCAGCCAAGCGACAGGCTATAATTCACCCCTCCACTTT.

The chain carries TRBV7-2 and TRBJ2-5, with D maybe TRBD1 (6 bases). Trimming removed 6 bases at V and 5 bases at J, with 13 bases between. CDR1 and CDR2 from the germline V gene are SGHTA and FQGNSA. CDR3 length equals 13 residues. The CDR3, as DNA: TGTGCCAGCAGATTTTCAGGGGAGGAGACCCAGTACTTC. It is translated as CASRFSGEETQYF.

This chain uses TRBV25-1 with TRBJ2-3; the D gene could be TRBD1 or TRBD2 (5 bases each). V was pared by 5 bases and J by 1 base, with 13 bases between. The germline V gene encodes CDR1 MGHDK and CDR2 SYGVNS. CDR3 size: 15 residues. CDR3: CASSRRDGGTDTQYF. The CDR3 DNA follows: TGTGCCAGCAGTAGACGGGACGGAGGCACAGATACGCAGTATTTT. Based on the CDR3 plus reference TRBV25-1 and TRBJ2-3, the full variable domain is EADIYQTPRYLVIGTGKKITLECSQTMGHDKMYWYQQDPGMELHLIHYSYGVNSTEKGDLSSESTVSRIRTEHFPLTLESARPSHTSQYLCASSRRDGGTDTQYFGPGTRLTVL.

The J gene is TRBJ1-1, the V gene TRBV29-1; D gene ambiguous. The germline V gene has CDR1 SQVTM and CDR2 ANQGSEA. The germline V and J ends were trimmed by 2 bases and 0 bases, with 10 bases remaining between them. The CDR3 is 14 amino acids. CDR3 protein: CSVESRSMNTEAFF. DNA for the CDR3: TGCAGCGTTGAATCACGGAGCATGAACACTGAAGCTTTCTTT.